Listed here is a single T cell receptor (beta chain). Its antigen is unknown. A much bigger clone sits one base away, suggesting this may be a read error. The CDR3 loop spans 15 amino acids. Germline-derived CDR1 and CDR2 are SGHNT and YYREEE (reference sequence). After removal of 4 bases from V and 3 bases from J, the junction contained 9 bases not matched to a gene. This record comes from a study of CD8+CD57+ T cells in acquired aplastic anemia. In the study overall: When averaged, DNA from sorted CD4+ and CD8+ cells came to 2.5 to 3.5 ug. Points from the study as a whole: In common between the patients and the controls were twenty-nine CD8+ CDR3 sequences. Simpson's diversity of CD8+ cells was not significantly different in patients compared with controls.

Selection for sequencing was limited to patients who had shown CD8+CD57+ cell expansion by flow cytometry. Blood samples were obtained from patients who had received no prior therapy. Using genomic DNA as the template, TCR beta VDJ and CDR3 profiling was carried out. TCRdb re-analysed the reads in MiXCR, keeping a single row per CDR3 protein. The sample lists 150,000 to 200,000 distinct CDR3 sequences, 40% to 60% seen once, with over 25% in the top ten. This clonotype was sampled from a human donor with aplastic anemia. Sequenced material: sorted CD4+, CD8+, or CD8+CD57+ T cells (not recorded which) from PBMCs. The V gene is TRBV5-4, the J gene TRBJ2-5, with 7 bases lining up with TRBD1. This CDR3 reads CASSPSTGRKETQYF. DNA of the CDR3: TGTGCCAGCAGCCCTTCGACAGGGCGAAAAGAGACCCAGTACTTC.